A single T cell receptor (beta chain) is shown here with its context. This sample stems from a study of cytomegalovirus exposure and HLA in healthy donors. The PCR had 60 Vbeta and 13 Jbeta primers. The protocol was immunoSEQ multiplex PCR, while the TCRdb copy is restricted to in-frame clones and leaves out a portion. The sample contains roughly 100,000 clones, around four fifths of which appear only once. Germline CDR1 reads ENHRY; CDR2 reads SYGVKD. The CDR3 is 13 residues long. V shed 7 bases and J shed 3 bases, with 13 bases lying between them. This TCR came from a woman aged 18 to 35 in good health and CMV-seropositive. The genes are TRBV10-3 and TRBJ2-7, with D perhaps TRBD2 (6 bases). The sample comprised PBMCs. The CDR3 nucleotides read TGTGCCATCACCAGGGACTTGGGCTACGAGCAGTACTTC. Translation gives CAITRDLGYEQYF.